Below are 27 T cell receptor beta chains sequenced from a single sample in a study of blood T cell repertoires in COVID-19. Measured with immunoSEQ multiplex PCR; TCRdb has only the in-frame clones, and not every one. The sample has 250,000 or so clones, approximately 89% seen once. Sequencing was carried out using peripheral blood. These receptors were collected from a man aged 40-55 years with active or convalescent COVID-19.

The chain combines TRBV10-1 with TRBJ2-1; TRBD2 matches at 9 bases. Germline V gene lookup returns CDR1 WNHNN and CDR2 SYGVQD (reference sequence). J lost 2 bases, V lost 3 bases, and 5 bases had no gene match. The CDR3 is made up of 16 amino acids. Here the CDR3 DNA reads TGCGCCAGCAGTGACCCTAGCGGGGCAGCCTACAATGAGCAGTTCTTC. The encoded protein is CASSDPSGAAYNEQFF.

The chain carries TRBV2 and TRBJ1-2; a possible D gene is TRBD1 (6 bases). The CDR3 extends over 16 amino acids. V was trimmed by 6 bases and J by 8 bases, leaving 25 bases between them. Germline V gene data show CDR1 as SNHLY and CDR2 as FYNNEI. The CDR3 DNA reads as TGTGCCAGCAGGACTTGGAGCCAGGGGACCACCGTAGGCTACACCTTC. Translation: CASRTWSQGTTVGYTF.

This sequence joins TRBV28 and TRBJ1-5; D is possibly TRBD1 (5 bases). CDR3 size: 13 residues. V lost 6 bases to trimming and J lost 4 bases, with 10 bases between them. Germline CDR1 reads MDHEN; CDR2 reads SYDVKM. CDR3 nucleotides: TGTGCCAGCAGATCGGGGGGGAATCAGCCCCAGCATTTT. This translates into CASRSGGNQPQHF. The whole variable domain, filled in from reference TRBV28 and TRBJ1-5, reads DVKVTQSSRYLVKRTGEKVFLECVQDMDHENMFWYRQDPGLGLRLIYFSYDVKMKEKGDIPEGYSVSREKKERFSLILESASTNQTSMYLCASRSGGNQPQHFGDGTRLSIL.

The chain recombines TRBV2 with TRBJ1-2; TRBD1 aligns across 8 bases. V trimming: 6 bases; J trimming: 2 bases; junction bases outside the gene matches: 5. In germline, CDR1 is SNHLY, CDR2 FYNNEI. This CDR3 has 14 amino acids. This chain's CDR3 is CASRGRQGNYGYTF. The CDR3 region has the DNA TGTGCCAGCAGGGGTCGACAGGGGAACTATGGCTACACCTTC.

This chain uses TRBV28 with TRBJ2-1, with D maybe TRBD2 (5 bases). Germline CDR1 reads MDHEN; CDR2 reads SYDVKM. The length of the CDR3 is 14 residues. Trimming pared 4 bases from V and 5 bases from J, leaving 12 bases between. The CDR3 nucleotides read TGTGCCAGCAGTTCGGGGTCGCCCAACAATGAGCAGTTCTTC. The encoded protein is CASSSGSPNNEQFF.

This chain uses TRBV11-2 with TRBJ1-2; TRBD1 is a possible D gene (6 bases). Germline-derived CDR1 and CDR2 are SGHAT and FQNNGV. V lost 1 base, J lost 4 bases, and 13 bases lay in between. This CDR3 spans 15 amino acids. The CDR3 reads CASSLGTALSYGYTF. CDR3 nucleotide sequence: TGTGCCAGCAGCTTAGGGACAGCATTGTCCTATGGCTACACCTTC.

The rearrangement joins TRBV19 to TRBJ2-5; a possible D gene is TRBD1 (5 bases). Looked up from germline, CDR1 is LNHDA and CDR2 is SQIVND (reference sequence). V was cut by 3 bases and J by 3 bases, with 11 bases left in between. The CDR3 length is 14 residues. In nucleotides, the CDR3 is TGTGCCAGTAGTATTCAGGGTAGTGAAGAGACCCAGTACTTC. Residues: CASSIQGSEETQYF. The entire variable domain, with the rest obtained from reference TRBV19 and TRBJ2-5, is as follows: DGGITQSPKYLFRKEGQNVTLSCEQNLNHDAMYWYRQDPGQGLRLIYYSQIVNDFQKGDIAEGYSVSREKKESFPLTVTSAQKNPTAFYLCASSIQGSEETQYFGPGTRLLVL.

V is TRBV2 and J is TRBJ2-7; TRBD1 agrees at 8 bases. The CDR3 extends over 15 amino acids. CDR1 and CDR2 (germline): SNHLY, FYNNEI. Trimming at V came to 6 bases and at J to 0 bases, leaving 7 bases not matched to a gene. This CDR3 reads CASSQGTGYSYEQYF. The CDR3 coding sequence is TGTGCCAGCAGCCAAGGGACAGGCTACTCCTACGAGCAGTACTTC.

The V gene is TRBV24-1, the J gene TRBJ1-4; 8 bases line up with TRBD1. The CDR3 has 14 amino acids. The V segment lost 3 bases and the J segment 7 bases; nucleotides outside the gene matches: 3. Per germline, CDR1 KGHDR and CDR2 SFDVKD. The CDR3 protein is CATSDKQGVEKLFF. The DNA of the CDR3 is TGTGCCACCAGTGATAAACAGGGGGTTGAAAAACTGTTTTTT.

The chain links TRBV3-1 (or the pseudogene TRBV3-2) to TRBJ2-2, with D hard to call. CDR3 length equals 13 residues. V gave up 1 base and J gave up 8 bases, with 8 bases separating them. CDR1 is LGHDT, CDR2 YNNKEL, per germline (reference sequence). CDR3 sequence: CASSQVSVGELFF. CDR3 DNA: TGTGCCAGCAGCCAAGTTTCAGTTGGGGAGCTGTTTTTT.

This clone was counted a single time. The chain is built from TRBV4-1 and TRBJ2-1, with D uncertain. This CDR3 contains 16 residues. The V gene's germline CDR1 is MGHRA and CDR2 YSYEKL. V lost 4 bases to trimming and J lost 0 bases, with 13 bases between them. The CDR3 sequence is CASSRIGASSYNEQFF. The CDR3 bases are TGCGCCAGCAGCCGGATCGGCGCTAGCTCCTACAATGAGCAGTTCTTC.

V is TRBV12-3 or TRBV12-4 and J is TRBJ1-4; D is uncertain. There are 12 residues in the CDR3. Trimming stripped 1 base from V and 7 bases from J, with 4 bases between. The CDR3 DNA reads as TGTGCCAGCAGTTTAGTAGCTGAAAAACTGTTTTTT. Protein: CASSLVAEKLFF.

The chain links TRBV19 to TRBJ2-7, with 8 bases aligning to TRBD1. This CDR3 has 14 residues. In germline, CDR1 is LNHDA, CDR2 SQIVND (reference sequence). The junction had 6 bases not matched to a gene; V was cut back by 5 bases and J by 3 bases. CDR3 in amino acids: CASSVPGQDYEQYF. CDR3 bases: TGTGCCAGTAGTGTCCCGGGACAGGACTACGAGCAGTACTTC.

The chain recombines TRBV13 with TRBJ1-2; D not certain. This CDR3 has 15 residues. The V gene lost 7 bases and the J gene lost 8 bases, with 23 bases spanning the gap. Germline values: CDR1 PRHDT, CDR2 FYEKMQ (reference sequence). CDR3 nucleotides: TGTGCCAGCACCCGAGGACGGGATAGGACGCTGGGCTACACCTTC. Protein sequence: CASTRGRDRTLGYTF.

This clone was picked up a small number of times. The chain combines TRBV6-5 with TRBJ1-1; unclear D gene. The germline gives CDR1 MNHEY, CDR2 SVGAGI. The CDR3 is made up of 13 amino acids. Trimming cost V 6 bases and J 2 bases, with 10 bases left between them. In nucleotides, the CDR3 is TGTGCCAGCAGACCCGCGGCTAACACTGAAGCTTTCTTT. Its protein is CASRPAANTEAFF.

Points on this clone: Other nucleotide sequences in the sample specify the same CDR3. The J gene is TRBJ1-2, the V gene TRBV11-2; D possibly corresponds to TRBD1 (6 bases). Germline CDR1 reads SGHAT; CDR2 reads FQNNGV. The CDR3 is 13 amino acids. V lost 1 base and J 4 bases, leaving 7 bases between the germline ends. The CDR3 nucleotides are TGTGCCAGCAGCTTAGGACAGGCCTATGGCTACACCTTC. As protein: CASSLGQAYGYTF.

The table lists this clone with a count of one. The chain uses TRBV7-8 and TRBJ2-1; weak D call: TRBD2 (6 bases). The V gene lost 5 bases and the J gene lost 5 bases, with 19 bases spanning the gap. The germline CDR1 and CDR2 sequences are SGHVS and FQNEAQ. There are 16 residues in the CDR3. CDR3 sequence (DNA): TGTGCCAGCAGCCCGTTTGGGGGACTCGCGCACAATGAGCAGTTCTTC. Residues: CASSPFGGLAHNEQFF.

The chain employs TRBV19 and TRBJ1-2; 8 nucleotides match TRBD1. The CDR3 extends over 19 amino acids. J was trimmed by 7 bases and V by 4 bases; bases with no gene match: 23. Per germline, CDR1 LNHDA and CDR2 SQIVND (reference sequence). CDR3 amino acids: CASSRSEGDWTGSAGGYTF. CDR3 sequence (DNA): TGTGCCAGTAGTAGATCCGAGGGGGATTGGACAGGGTCTGCGGGTGGCTACACCTTC. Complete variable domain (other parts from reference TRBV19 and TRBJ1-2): DGGITQSPKYLFRKEGQNVTLSCEQNLNHDAMYWYRQDPGQGLRLIYYSQIVNDFQKGDIAEGYSVSREKKESFPLTVTSAQKNPTAFYLCASSRSEGDWTGSAGGYTFGSGTRLTVV.

This chain's CDR3 is CASSDDIYGYTF. CDR3 DNA: TGTGCCAGCAGTGACGACATCTATGGCTACACCTTC. The rearrangement joins TRBV6-6 to TRBJ1-2; no clear D gene. CDR3 size: 12 residues. Trimming cost V 5 bases and J 4 bases, with 8 bases left between them. CDR1 MNHNY and CDR2 SVGAGI come from the germline V gene (reference sequence).

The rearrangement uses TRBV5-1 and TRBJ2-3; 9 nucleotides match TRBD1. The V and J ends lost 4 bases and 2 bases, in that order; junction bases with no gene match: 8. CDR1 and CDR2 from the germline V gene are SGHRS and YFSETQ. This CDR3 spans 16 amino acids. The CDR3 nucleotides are TGCGCCAGCAGCATGACCGGGACAGGGATCACAGATACGCAGTATTTT. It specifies CASSMTGTGITDTQYF.

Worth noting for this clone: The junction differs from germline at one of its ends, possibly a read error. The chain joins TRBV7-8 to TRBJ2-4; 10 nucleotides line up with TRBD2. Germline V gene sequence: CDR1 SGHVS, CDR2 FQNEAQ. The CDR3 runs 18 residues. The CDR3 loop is CASTLAGGENLAKNIQYF. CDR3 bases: TGTGCCAGCACCTTAGCGGGAGGCGAAAACTTAGCCAAAAACATTCAGTACTTC.

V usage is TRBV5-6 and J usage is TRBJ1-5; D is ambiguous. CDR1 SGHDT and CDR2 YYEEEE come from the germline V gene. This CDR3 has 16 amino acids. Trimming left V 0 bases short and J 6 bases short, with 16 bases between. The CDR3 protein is CASSLGGISRRQPQHF. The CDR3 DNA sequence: TGTGCCAGCAGCTTGGGTGGCATCTCCAGGCGTCAGCCCCAGCATTTT.

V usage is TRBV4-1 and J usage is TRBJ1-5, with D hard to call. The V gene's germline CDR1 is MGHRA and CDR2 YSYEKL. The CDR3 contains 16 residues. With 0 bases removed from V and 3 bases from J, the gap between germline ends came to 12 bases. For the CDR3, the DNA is TGCGCCAGCAGCCAAGAGGGAGCAGGAATCAATCAGCCCCAGCATTTT. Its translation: CASSQEGAGINQPQHF.

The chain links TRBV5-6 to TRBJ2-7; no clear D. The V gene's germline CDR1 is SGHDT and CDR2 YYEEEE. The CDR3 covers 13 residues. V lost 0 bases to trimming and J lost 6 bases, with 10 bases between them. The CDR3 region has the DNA TGTGCCAGCAGCTTGGTTCTAGTTGGCGAGCAGTACTTC. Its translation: CASSLVLVGEQYF.

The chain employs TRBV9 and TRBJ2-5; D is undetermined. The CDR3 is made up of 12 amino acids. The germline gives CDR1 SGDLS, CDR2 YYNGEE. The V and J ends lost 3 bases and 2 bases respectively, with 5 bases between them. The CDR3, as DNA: TGTGCCAGCAGCGCGACACAAGAGACCCAGTACTTC. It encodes CASSATQETQYF.

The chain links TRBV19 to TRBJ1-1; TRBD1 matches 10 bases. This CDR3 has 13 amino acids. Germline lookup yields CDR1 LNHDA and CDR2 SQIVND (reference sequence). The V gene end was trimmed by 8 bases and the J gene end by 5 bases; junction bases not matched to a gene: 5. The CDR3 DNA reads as TGTGCCAGTTCGACAGGGGGCGCGACTGAAGCTTTCTTT. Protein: CASSTGGATEAFF.

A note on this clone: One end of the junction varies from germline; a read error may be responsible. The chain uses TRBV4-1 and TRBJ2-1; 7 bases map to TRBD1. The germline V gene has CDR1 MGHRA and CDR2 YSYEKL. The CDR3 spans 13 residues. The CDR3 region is CASSQEQGTLHVF. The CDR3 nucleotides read TGCGCCAGCAGCCAAGAACAGGGGACCCTCCACGTCTTC.